These T cell receptor beta chains were read from a single sample in a study of T cells in Graves' hyperthyroidism and ophthalmopathy. TCRdb reprocessed the multiplex PCR reads with MiXCR, giving one entry per CDR3 protein. This table has a few hundred thousand distinct CDR3 sequences, 13% to 15% appearing once. Material: blood. The source is a woman aged 40 to 50 with Graves' hyperthyroidism that later progressed to Graves' ophthalmopathy. CDR3s include the opening cysteine and the closing phenylalanine or tryptophan. D genes are given only for firm matches. Rows may omit the clone size; those that give it use once, few, many or a size class.

d_call j_call cdr3_length clone_size v_call cdr3_nt cdr3_aa
TRBD1 TRBJ2-1 17 many TRBV7-8 TGTGCCAGCAGCTTAAAAAGGGGGCGCGGGTCCTACAATGAGCAGTTCTTC CASSLKRGRGSYNEQFF
. TRBJ1-4 13 . TRBV4-1 TGCGCCAGCAGCCGAGCAGTTAATGAAAAACTGTTTTTT CASSRAVNEKLFF
TRBD2 TRBJ2-1 15 many TRBV28 TGTGCCAGCAGTTTTTCGACTAGCGGATACAATGAGCAGTTCTTC CASSFSTSGYNEQFF
. TRBJ2-7 15 many TRBV4-1 TGCGCCAGCAGCCAAGTGGGGACGGTCGCCTACGAGCAGTACTTC CASSQVGTVAYEQYF
. TRBJ1-5 12 . TRBV20-1 TGCAACCCCGGGAAAGACAATCAGCCCCAGCATTTT CNPGKDNQPQHF
. TRBJ2-7 14 few TRBV7-8 TGTGCCAGCAGCTCCCCCATTACCTCCTACGAGCAGTACTTC CASSSPITSYEQYF
TRBD1 TRBJ2-2 18 many TRBV24-1 TGTGCCACCAGTGATCCTCACCCCGGACAGGGGGCGGTCGGGGAGCTGTTTTTT CATSDPHPGQGAVGELFF
. TRBJ2-1 15 many TRBV3-1 TGTGCCAGCAGCCAACCGCATGGCCGTATAGATGAGCAGTTCTTC CASSQPHGRIDEQFF
. TRBJ2-7 14 . TRBV7-9 TGTGCCAGCAGCTCTTTACAGGGAGGGTACGAGCAGTACTTC CASSSLQGGYEQYF
. TRBJ1-5 15 many TRBV12-3/TRBV12-4 TGTGCCAGCAGTTTACGGACCCTAAGAAATCAGCCCCAGCATTTT CASSLRTLRNQPQHF
TRBD1 TRBJ1-1 14 . TRBV6-2/TRBV6-3 TGTGCCAGCAGGCTACAGGGGTCAGGCACTGAAGCTTTCTTT CASRLQGSGTEAFF
TRBD2 TRBJ2-3 16 . TRBV4-1 TGCGCCAGCAGCATTATAGCGGGAGGGCTCACAGATACGCAGTATTTT CASSIIAGGLTDTQYF
. TRBJ1-1 11 many TRBV12-3/TRBV12-4 TGTGCCAGCAGGACAACCACGGCAGCTTTCTTT CASRTTTAAFF
. TRBJ2-1 11 many TRBV2 TGTGCCAGCAGTGAAATGCTGTTCCAGTTCTTC CASSEMLFQFF
. TRBJ1-2 12 few TRBV10-3 TGTGCCAGTTACGGGGGCGACTATGGCTACACCTTC CASYGGDYGYTF
. TRBJ2-3 14 . TRBV7-7 TGTGCTAGCAGCCCTAGGGTCGGGACAAGCCGGCAGTATTTT CASSPRVGTSRQYF
TRBD2 TRBJ2-1 15 many TRBV5-1 TGCGCCAGCAGCTTCTCTAGCGGGAGGGCCAGTGAGCAGTTCTTC CASSFSSGRASEQFF
. TRBJ2-2 16 . TRBV19 TGTGCCAGTAGTGGACGTCAGGGGCTTGGCACCGGGGAGCTGTTTTTT CASSGRQGLGTGELFF
TRBD2 TRBJ2-7 14 few TRBV19 TGTGCCAGTAGTATCGTGGGAGGGTTTCGCGAGCAGTACTTC CASSIVGGFREQYF
. TRBJ1-1 11 many TRBV29-1 TGCAGCTCCCGGGCCCCCAAGGGAGCTTTCTTT CSSRAPKGAFF
TRBD1 TRBJ2-7 13 many TRBV2 TGTGCCAGCAGGTCCAGGGGGCGGCTCGAGCAGTACTTC CASRSRGRLEQYF
TRBD2 TRBJ2-5 16 many TRBV6-1 TGTGCCAGCAGTTACGGATTTCCTAGCGGGAAGGAGACCCAGTACTTC CASSYGFPSGKETQYF
. TRBJ2-3 15 many TRBV7-2 TGTGCCAGCACCGACCTCAGAAGAAGCACAGATACGCAGTATTTT CASTDLRRSTDTQYF
TRBD1 TRBJ1-3 15 many TRBV12-3/TRBV12-4 TGTGCCAGCAGCCTCGGGACAGTCTCTGGAAACACCATATATTTT CASSLGTVSGNTIYF
. TRBJ1-1 13 many TRBV20-1 TGCAGTGCTAGAGGTCCCCTGATCACTGAAGCTTTCTTT CSARGPLITEAFF
TRBD2 TRBJ2-1 17 many TRBV7-8 TGTGCCAGCAGCTTAAGGGGGCCGGGACTAGCTTACAATGAGCAGTTCTTC CASSLRGPGLAYNEQFF
. TRBJ1-3 12 many TRBV7-9 TGTGCCAGCAGCTTTAGAGGGGACACCATATATTTT CASSFRGDTIYF
TRBD1 TRBJ2-7 15 many TRBV7-9 TGTGCCAGCAGCTTTAGGACAGGCAACCCCTACGAGCAGTACTTC CASSFRTGNPYEQYF